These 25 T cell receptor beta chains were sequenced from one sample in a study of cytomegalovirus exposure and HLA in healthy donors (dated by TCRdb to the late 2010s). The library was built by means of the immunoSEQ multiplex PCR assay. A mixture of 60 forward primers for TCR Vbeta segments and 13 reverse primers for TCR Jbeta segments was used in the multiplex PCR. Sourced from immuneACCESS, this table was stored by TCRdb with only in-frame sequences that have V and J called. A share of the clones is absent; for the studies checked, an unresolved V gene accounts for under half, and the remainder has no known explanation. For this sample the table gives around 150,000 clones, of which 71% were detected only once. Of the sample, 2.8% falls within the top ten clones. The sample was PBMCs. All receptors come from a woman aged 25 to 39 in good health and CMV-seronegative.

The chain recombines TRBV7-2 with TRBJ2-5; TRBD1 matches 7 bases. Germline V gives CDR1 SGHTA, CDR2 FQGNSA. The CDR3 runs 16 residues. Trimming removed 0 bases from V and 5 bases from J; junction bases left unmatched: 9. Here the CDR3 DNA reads TGTGCCAGCAGCTTAGCAGGGACAGACTGGGAGGAGACCCAGTACTTC. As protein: CASSLAGTDWEETQYF.

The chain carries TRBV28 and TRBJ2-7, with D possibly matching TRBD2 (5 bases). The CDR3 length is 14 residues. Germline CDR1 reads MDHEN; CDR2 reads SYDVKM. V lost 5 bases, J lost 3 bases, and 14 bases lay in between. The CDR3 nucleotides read TGTGCCAGCAGTCCGAGGGCCGACAACTACGAGCAGTACTTC. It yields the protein CASSPRADNYEQYF.

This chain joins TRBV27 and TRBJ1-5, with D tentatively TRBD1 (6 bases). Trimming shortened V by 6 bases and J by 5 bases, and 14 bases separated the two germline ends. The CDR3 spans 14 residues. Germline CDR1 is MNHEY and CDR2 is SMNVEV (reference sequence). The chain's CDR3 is CASRPGQTDQPQHF. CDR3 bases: TGTGCCAGCAGACCCGGACAGACTGATCAGCCCCAGCATTTT.

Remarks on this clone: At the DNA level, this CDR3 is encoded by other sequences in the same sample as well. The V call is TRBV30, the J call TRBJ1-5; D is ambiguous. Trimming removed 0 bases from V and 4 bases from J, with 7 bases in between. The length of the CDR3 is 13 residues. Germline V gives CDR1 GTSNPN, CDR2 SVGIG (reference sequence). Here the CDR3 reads CAWSVRGNQPQHF. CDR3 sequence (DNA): TGTGCCTGGAGTGTAAGAGGAAATCAGCCCCAGCATTTT.

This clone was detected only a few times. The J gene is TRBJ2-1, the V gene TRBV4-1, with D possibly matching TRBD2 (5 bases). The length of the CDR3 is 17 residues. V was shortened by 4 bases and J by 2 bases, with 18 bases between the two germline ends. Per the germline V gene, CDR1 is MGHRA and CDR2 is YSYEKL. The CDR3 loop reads CASSPLEAGGAYNEQFF. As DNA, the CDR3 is TGCGCCAGCAGCCCGCTCGAGGCGGGCGGTGCCTACAATGAGCAGTTCTTC.

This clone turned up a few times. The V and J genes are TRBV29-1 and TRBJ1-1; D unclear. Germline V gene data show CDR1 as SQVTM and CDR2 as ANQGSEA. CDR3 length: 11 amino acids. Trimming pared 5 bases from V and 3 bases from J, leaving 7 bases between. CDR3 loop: CSVNRDTEAFF. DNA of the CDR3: TGCAGCGTTAACAGAGACACTGAAGCTTTCTTT.

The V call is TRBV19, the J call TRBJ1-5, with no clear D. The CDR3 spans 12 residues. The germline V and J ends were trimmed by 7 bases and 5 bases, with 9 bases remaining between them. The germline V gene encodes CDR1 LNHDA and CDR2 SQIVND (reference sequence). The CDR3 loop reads CASMLEDQPQHF. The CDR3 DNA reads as TGTGCCAGTATGCTGGAGGATCAGCCCCAGCATTTT.

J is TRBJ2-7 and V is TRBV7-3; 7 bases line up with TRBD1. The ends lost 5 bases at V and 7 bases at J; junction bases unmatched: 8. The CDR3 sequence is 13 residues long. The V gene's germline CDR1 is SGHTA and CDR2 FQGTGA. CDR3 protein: CASSTDRVGEQYF. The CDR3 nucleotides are TGTGCCAGCAGCACCGACAGGGTGGGTGAGCAGTACTTC.

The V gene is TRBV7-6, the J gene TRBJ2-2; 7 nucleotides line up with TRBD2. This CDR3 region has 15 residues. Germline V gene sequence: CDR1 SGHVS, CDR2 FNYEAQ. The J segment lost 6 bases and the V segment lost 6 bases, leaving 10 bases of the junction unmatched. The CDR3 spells CASRVGAGGSGELFF. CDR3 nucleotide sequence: TGTGCCAGCAGGGTCGGGGCCGGGGGGTCCGGGGAGCTGTTTTTT.

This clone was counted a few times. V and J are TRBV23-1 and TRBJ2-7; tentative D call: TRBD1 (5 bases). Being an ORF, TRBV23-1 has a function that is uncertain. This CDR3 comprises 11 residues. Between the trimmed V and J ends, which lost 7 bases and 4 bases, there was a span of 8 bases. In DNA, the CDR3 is TGCGCCAGCAAAAAGGGGTACGAGCAGTACTTC. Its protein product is CASKKGYEQYF.

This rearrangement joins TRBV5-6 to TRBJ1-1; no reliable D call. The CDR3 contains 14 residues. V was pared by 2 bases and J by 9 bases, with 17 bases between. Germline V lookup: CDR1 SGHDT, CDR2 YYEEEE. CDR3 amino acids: CASSLYTLKRQAFF. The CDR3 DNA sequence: TGTGCCAGCAGCTTATATACCCTTAAGAGGCAAGCTTTCTTT.

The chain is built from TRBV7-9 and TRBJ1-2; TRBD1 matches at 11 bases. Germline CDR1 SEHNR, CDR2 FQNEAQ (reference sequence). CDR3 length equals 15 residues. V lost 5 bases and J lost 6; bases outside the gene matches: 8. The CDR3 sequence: CASSKGDRGLDGYTF. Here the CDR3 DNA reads TGTGCCAGCAGCAAAGGGGACAGGGGGTTGGATGGCTACACCTTC.

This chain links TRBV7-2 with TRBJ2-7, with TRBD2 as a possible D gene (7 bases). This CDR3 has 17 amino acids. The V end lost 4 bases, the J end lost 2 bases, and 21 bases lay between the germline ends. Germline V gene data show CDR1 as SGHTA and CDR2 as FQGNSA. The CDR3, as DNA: TGTGCCAGCAGCTCCCTCGCTCCCCGGGGGGCGGCCTACGAGCAGTACTTC. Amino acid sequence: CASSSLAPRGAAYEQYF.

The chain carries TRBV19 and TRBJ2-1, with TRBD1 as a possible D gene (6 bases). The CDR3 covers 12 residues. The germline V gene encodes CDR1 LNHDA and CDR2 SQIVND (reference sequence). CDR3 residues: CATGPAYNEQFF. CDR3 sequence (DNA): TGTGCAACAGGGCCGGCTTACAATGAGCAGTTCTTC.

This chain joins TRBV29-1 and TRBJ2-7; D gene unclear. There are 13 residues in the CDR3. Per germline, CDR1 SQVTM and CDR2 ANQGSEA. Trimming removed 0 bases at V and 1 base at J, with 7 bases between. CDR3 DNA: TGCAGCGTTGAAGATGGAGAATCCTACGAGCAGTACTTC. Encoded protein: CSVEDGESYEQYF.

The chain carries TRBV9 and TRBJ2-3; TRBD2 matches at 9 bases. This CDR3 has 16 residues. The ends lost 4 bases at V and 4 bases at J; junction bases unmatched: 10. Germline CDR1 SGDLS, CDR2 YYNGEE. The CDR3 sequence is CASSPHYGTSPDTQYF. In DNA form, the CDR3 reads TGTGCCAGCAGCCCCCACTACGGGACTAGCCCAGATACGCAGTATTTT.

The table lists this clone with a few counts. CDR3 nucleotides: TGTGCCAGTAGTAGGGCGGGAGGGGGGAATGAGCAGTTCTTC. Protein product: CASSRAGGGNEQFF. The chain employs TRBV19 and TRBJ2-1; TRBD2 agrees at 9 bases. Trimming at V came to 4 bases and at J to 7 bases, leaving 5 bases not matched to a gene. CDR1 LNHDA and CDR2 SQIVND come from the germline V gene (reference sequence). This CDR3 spans 14 amino acids.

DNA for the CDR3: TGTGCCAGCAGCCCCCAGCTTAGCGGGAGATACGAGCAGTACTTC. It encodes CASSPQLSGRYEQYF. V and J are TRBV13 and TRBJ2-5; the match to TRBD2 covers 9 bases. TRBJ2-7 matches the DNA end more closely, so the J call is doubtful. CDR3 length: 15 residues. Germline CDR1 and CDR2: PRHDT and FYEKMQ (reference sequence).

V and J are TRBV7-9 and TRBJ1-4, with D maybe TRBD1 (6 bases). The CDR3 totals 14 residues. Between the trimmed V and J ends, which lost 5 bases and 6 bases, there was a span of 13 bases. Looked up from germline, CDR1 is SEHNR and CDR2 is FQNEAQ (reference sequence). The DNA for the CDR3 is TGTGCCAGCAGCCCGTCGGGGGGCTATGAAAAACTGTTTTTT. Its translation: CASSPSGGYEKLFF.

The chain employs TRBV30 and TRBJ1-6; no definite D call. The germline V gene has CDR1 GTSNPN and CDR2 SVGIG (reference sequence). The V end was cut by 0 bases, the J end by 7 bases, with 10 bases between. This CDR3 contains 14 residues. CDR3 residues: CAWSVSRGNSPLHF. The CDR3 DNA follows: TGTGCCTGGAGTGTAAGTCGAGGGAATTCACCCCTCCACTTT.

The CDR3 bases are TGTGCCAGCAGTCCAGATCTCTACGAGCAGTACTTC. Its protein product is CASSPDLYEQYF. J is TRBJ2-7 and V is TRBV27; no definite D call. From germline, CDR1 is MNHEY and CDR2 SMNVEV (reference sequence). V lost 5 bases and J lost 3, with 8 bases in between. The CDR3 loop spans 12 amino acids.

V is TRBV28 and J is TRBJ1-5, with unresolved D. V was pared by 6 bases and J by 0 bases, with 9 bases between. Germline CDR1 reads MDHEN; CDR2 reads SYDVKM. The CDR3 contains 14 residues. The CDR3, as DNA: TGTGCCAGCAGACGACTGAATAGCAATCAGCCCCAGCATTTT. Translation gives CASRRLNSNQPQHF.

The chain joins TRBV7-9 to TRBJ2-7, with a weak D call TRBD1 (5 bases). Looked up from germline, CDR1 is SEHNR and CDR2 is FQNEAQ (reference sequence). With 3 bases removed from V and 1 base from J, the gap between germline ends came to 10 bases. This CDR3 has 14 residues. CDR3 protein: CASSLQGWSYEQYF. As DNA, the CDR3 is TGTGCCAGCAGCTTGCAGGGATGGTCCTACGAGCAGTACTTC.

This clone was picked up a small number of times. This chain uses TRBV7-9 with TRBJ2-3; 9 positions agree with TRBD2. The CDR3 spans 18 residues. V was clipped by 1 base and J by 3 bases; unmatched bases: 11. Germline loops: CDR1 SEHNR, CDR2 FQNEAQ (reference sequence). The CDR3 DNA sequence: TGTGCCAGCAGCTTAGGCTCCCTAGCGGGATTGAGGACAGATACGCAGTATTTT. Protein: CASSLGSLAGLRTDTQYF. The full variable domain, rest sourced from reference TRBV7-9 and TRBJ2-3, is DTGVSQNPRHKITKRGQNVTFRCDPISEHNRLYWYRQTLGQGPEFLTYFQNEAQLEKSRLLSDRFSAERPKGSFSTLEIQRTEQGDSAMYLCASSLGSLAGLRTDTQYFGPGTRLTVL.

The CDR3 here is CASSQDTDNEQFF. The CDR3 DNA sequence: TGCGCCAGCAGCCAAGATACGGACAATGAGCAGTTCTTC. The chain links TRBV4-3 to TRBJ2-1, with D hard to call. Germline V lookup: CDR1 LGHNA, CDR2 YSLEER. Trimming took 0 bases from V and 5 from J, leaving 5 bases between them. The CDR3 is made up of 13 amino acids.